A selection of T cell receptor beta chains follows, all from one sample in a study of blood T cell repertoires in COVID-19. Repertoires were generated with immunoSEQ multiplex PCR, while TCRdb's copy carries only in-frame clones and drops some. In the table there are around 150,000 clones, around 84% of which are singletons. The source material was PBMCs or T cells enriched from blood (not recorded which). The source is a man in his forties who had recovered from COVID-19. The CDR3 runs from the conserved cysteine through the conserved F or W. D genes are given only for firm matches. For some rows the clone size is stated as once, few or many, or as a class when expanded; others skip it.

J	size	D	V	DNA	CDR3
TRBJ2-5	.	.	TRBV7-3	TGTGCCAGCAGCCCCGGCGGGGAAGAGACCCAGTACTTC	CASSPGGEETQYF
TRBJ2-7	.	TRBD2	TRBV6-5	TGTGCCAGCACTATGACTAGCGGGGGCTACGAGCAGTACTTC	CASTMTSGGYEQYF
TRBJ2-5	once	.	TRBV3-1/TRBV3-2	TGTGCCAGCACCTCCAACGCCGGTTTCCAAGAGACCCAGTACTTC	CASTSNAGFQETQYF
TRBJ2-3	.	.	TRBV11-2	TGTGCCAGCAGCCAGACCAGGGGCTTCGGAGGTACGCAGTATTTT	CASSQTRGFGGTQYF
TRBJ2-2	once	.	TRBV24-1	TGTGCCACCAGTGAGGGCAGATACACCGGGGAGCTGTTTTTT	CATSEGRYTGELFF
TRBJ1-4	few	.	TRBV3-1/TRBV3-2	TGTGCCAGCAGGCAAAGGTCAGGGGATGGGGAAAAACTGTTTTTT	CASRQRSGDGEKLFF
TRBJ2-1	.	.	TRBV2	TGTGCCACGGGGGTCTTCTACAATGAGCAGTTCTTC	CATGVFYNEQFF
TRBJ2-2	.	TRBD1	TRBV7-3	TGTGCCAGCAGCTCGACAGGGACCACCGGGGAGCTGTTTTTT	CASSSTGTTGELFF
TRBJ1-1	.	.	TRBV15	TGTGCCACCAGCAGAGGAGGGACTGCTCCTTCCAGCACTGAAGCTTTCTTT	CATSRGGTAPSSTEAFF
TRBJ1-1	.	.	TRBV2	TGTGCCAGCAGTGATTTTGTGCGCACTGAAGCTTTCTTT	CASSDFVRTEAFF
TRBJ2-7	.	TRBD2	TRBV6-5	TGTGCCAGCAGTTACTCCACACCGCGGGGGGCAGACGAGCAGTACTTC	CASSYSTPRGADEQYF
TRBJ2-1	.	.	TRBV2	TGTGCCAGCAACGGGGGGCCCCGCAATGAGCAGTTCTTC	CASNGGPRNEQFF
TRBJ1-2	.	TRBD1	TRBV25-1	TGTGCCAGCAGTGAAGGGGGGACAGGACTCTATGGCTACACCTTC	CASSEGGTGLYGYTF
TRBJ1-3	.	.	TRBV5-5	TGTGCCAGCAGCTTGGGAGGCGGCGGTCCCTCTGGAAACACCATATATTTT	CASSLGGGGPSGNTIYF
TRBJ1-2	few	TRBD1	TRBV29-1	TGCAGCGTACTCCAACAGGGGAAAACGAACTACTATGGCTACACCTTC	CSVLQQGKTNYYGYTF
TRBJ2-5	.	.	TRBV5-1	TGCGCCAGCAGCAGGTCTTCAGGGGACCAAGAGACCCAGTACTTC	CASSRSSGDQETQYF
TRBJ1-6	.	.	TRBV30	TGTGCCTCCCGGGTGGGTTCACCCCTCCACTTT	CASRVGSPLHF